The 13 T cell receptor beta chains listed next were all sequenced from one sample in a study of PD-1 blockade in classical Hodgkin lymphoma. Time point denoted: newly diagnosed, previously untreated cHL patient sample. Clones were sequenced by immunoSEQ multiplex PCR, and TCRdb holds only the in-frame ones, with some missing. The sample yields about 25,000 clones, around 94% seen once. The specimen sequenced was peripheral blood mononuclear cells (PBMCs). The receptors derive from a human donor with classical Hodgkin lymphoma.

The genes are TRBV7-9 and TRBJ1-1; D gene uncertain. The CDR3 is 15 residues long. CDR1 and CDR2 from the germline V gene are SEHNR and FQNEAQ (reference sequence). The V end lost 0 bases, the J end lost 1 base, and 9 bases lay between the germline ends. As DNA, the CDR3 is TGTGCCAGCAGCTTAGCTAAGGTCTGGAACACTGAAGCTTTCTTT. It codes for CASSLAKVWNTEAFF.

Details on this clone: At the DNA level, this CDR3 is encoded by other sequences in the same sample as well. The genes are TRBV4-3 and TRBJ2-7; D may correspond to TRBD1 or TRBD2 (6 bases each). V lost 1 base and J lost 7, with 14 bases in between. This CDR3 region has 14 residues. CDR1 is LGHNA, CDR2 YSLEER, per germline. CDR3 sequence: CASSQGGGLGEQYF. The CDR3 DNA reads as TGCGCCAGCAGCCAAGGTGGGGGGCTGGGGGAGCAGTACTTC.

This clone came up once. The rearrangement links TRBV19 to TRBJ1-6; D remains unclear. The CDR3 consists of 14 residues. Germline V gene sequence: CDR1 LNHDA, CDR2 SQIVND (reference sequence). V was shortened by 6 bases and J by 0 bases, with 6 bases between the two germline ends. The CDR3 DNA sequence: TGTGCCAGTAGGCGGAGCTCCTATAATTCACCCCTCCACTTT. This gives the protein CASRRSSYNSPLHF.

The chain uses TRBV28 and TRBJ2-5; 8 nucleotides line up with TRBD1. Trimming took 5 bases from V and 5 from J; bases not matched to a gene: 7. The CDR3 is 14 amino acids. Germline loops: CDR1 MDHEN, CDR2 SYDVKM. CDR3 region: CASSSPDRDETQYF. CDR3 bases: TGTGCCAGCAGTAGCCCGGACAGGGACGAGACCCAGTACTTC.

V gene TRBV10-2 combines with J gene TRBJ2-7; 8 bases agree with TRBD1. This CDR3 has 18 amino acids. The ends lost 5 bases at V and 5 bases at J; junction bases unmatched: 20. Germline V CDR1 and CDR2: WSHSY, SAAADI. CDR3 DNA sequence: TGCGCCAGCAGTAGAGCCTCTCTTTTAGGACAGGGTGTGGACGAGCAGTACTTC. Residues: CASSRASLLGQGVDEQYF.

This chain links TRBV2 with TRBJ2-3, with TRBD2 matching 9 bases. J was trimmed by 0 bases and V by 6 bases; bases with no gene match: 4. CDR1 and CDR2 from the germline V gene are SNHLY and FYNNEI. The CDR3 has 15 amino acids. CDR3 in DNA: TGTGCCAGCAGCTACACTAGCGGGAGCACAGATACGCAGTATTTT. It specifies CASSYTSGSTDTQYF.

V gene TRBV6-6 combines with J gene TRBJ1-5; 7 bases agree with TRBD1. CDR1 and CDR2 from the germline V gene are MNHNY and SVGAGI (reference sequence). CDR3 length equals 14 residues. V trimming: 6 bases; J trimming: 3 bases; junction bases outside the gene matches: 5. CDR3 in DNA: TGTGCCAGCAGGCGGACAGGTTACAATCAGCCCCAGCATTTT. Translating gives CASRRTGYNQPQHF.

The J gene is TRBJ1-1, the V gene TRBV10-3; no reliable D call. Trimming left V 0 bases short and J 5 bases short, with 10 bases between. This CDR3 is 14 amino acids long. Germline CDR1 is ENHRY and CDR2 is SYGVKD. The CDR3 spells CAISESDLPTEAFF. The CDR3 DNA reads TGTGCCATCAGTGAGTCGGACCTACCAACTGAAGCTTTCTTT.

This clone appeared once. The genes are TRBV4-1 and TRBJ2-2; 10 bases are a match to TRBD1. The CDR3 contains 16 residues. The germline gives CDR1 MGHRA, CDR2 YSYEKL. With V trimmed by 5 bases and J by 5 bases, 8 bases remained unmatched. The CDR3 DNA is TGCGCCAGCAGCTCCCGGGACAGGGGTTTGACCGGGGAGCTGTTTTTT. Translated, it gives CASSSRDRGLTGELFF.

The chain combines TRBV29-1 with TRBJ2-7, with D perhaps matching TRBD2 (6 bases). Trimming cost V 7 bases and J 6 bases, with 19 bases left between them. This CDR3 is built from 13 residues. CDR1 is SQVTM, CDR2 ANQGSEA, per germline. CDR3 sequence: CSGGVGQRGEQYF. CDR3 in DNA: TGCAGCGGCGGGGTCGGCCAGCGAGGCGAGCAGTACTTC.

The chain has TRBV27 and TRBJ2-2, with D perhaps TRBD2 (6 bases). This CDR3 has 18 amino acids. The ends were cut back, 2 bases at V and 7 bases at J, with 23 bases in the middle. Germline V gives CDR1 MNHEY, CDR2 SMNVEV (reference sequence). CDR3 DNA: TGTGCCAGCAGTTTAGTACGGGGGATGGCGGGTTTGGACGGGGAGCTGTTTTTT. Translated, it gives CASSLVRGMAGLDGELFF.

The chain couples TRBV5-1 to TRBJ2-7; D uncertain. This CDR3 has 13 amino acids. Germline CDR1 is SGHRS and CDR2 is YFSETQ. Trimming left V 0 bases short and J 2 bases short, with 6 bases between. CDR3 sequence reads: CASSLARAYEQYF. In DNA, the CDR3 is TGCGCCAGCAGCTTGGCCAGAGCCTACGAGCAGTACTTC.

This sequence joins TRBV6-1 and TRBJ1-2; D not resolved. CDR1 is MNHNS, CDR2 SASEGT, per germline. The CDR3 length is 10 residues. V lost 2 bases and J 7 bases, leaving 2 bases between the germline ends. This chain's CDR3 is CASSEIGYTF. CDR3 bases: TGTGCCAGCAGTGAAATTGGCTACACCTTC.